This T cell receptor (beta chain) was sequenced in a study of blood T cell repertoires in COVID-19. Clones were sequenced by immunoSEQ multiplex PCR, and TCRdb holds only the in-frame ones, with some missing. The sample contains approximately 300,000 clones, roughly 89% of which appear only once. The receptor was isolated from a man aged 30 to 45 with acute or convalescent COVID-19. Sequences were obtained from peripheral blood.

CDR3 in amino acids: CAISSGGLLYEQYF. In nucleotides, the CDR3 is TGTGCCATATCTAGCGGGGGGCTCCTCTACGAGCAGTACTTC. The gene calls are TRBV28 and TRBJ2-7, with TRBD2 matching over 11 bases. This CDR3 has 14 amino acids. V lost 10 bases and J lost 3; bases outside the gene matches: 8. The germline V gene encodes CDR1 MDHEN and CDR2 SYDVKM.